Presented here are 8 T cell receptor beta chains from one specimen sequenced in a study of PD-L1 blockade in urothelial cancer. Sample time point: peripheral blood 6 weeks after treatment start. Profiling relied on immunoSEQ multiplex PCR, and the TCRdb table lists in-frame clones only, not all of them. The data contain 20,000 to 25,000 clones, 91% of them singletons. The sequences come from PBMCs, collected around atezolizumab (anti-PD-L1) treatment. The source is a woman in her sixties or seventies with urothelial cancer.

The J gene is TRBJ2-2, the V gene TRBV18; possible D gene TRBD1, 5 bases. Trimming stripped 3 bases from V and 7 bases from J, with 9 bases between. There are 13 residues in the CDR3. The germline V gene has CDR1 KGHSH and CDR2 LQKENI. The CDR3 here is CASSPGHSGELFF. For the CDR3, the DNA is TGTGCCAGCTCACCGGGGCACAGCGGGGAGCTGTTTTTT. The full variable domain, with the rest looked up from reference TRBV18 and TRBJ2-2, is NAGVMQNPRHLVRRRGQEARLRCSPMKGHSHVYWYRQLPEEGLKFMVYLQKENIIDESGMPKERFSAEFPKEGPSILRIQQVVRGDSAAYFCASSPGHSGELFFGEGSRLTVL.

The CDR3 is CASSFSRTVNSPLHF. As DNA, the CDR3 is TGTGCCAGCAGTTTTTCGAGGACAGTGAATTCACCCCTCCACTTT. The chain has TRBV6-5 and TRBJ1-6, with TRBD1 as a possible D gene (6 bases). The CDR3 totals 15 residues. Trimming left V 4 bases short and J 7 bases short, with 14 bases between. Germline V gene lookup returns CDR1 MNHEY and CDR2 SVGAGI.

This chain joins TRBV6-6 and TRBJ2-2; D perhaps matches TRBD1 (6 bases). The length of the CDR3 is 16 residues. V was shortened by 1 base and J by 7 bases, with 16 bases between the two germline ends. Germline V gene data show CDR1 as MNHNY and CDR2 as SVGAGI (reference sequence). This CDR3 is CASSYFLQGRDGELFF. CDR3 sequence (DNA): TGTGCCAGCAGTTACTTCCTCCAGGGGCGCGACGGGGAGCTGTTTTTT.

The CDR3 sequence: CASSLRIGSSYNEQFF. As DNA, the CDR3 is TGTGCCAGCAGCCTGCGGATCGGGAGCTCCTACAATGAGCAGTTCTTC. The chain couples TRBV9 to TRBJ2-1, with D perhaps matching TRBD2 (6 bases). Germline V gene sequence: CDR1 SGDLS, CDR2 YYNGEE. Deletions cut 4 bases from V and 0 bases from J, with 14 bases between. The CDR3 is 16 amino acids.

V gene TRBV7-3 combines with J gene TRBJ2-3; D unresolved. This CDR3 is built from 14 residues. Between the trimmed V and J ends, which lost 1 base and 1 base, there was a span of 6 bases. Germline-derived CDR1 and CDR2 are SGHTA and FQGTGA. For the CDR3, the DNA is TGTGCCAGCAGCTTAAATCCAGGCACAGATACGCAGTATTTT. Translating it yields CASSLNPGTDTQYF. The whole variable domain, remainder taken from reference TRBV7-3 and TRBJ2-3, is GAGVSQTPSNKVTEKGKYVELRCDPISGHTALYWYRQSLGQGPEFLIYFQGTGAADDSGLPNDRFFAVRPEGSVSTLKIQRTERGDSAVYLCASSLNPGTDTQYFGPGTRLTVL.

The rearrangement uses TRBV5-1 and TRBJ1-5, with a possible D match to TRBD1 (6 bases). V lost 4 bases and J 4 bases, leaving 9 bases between the germline ends. There are 13 residues in the CDR3. Germline values: CDR1 SGHRS, CDR2 YFSETQ. The CDR3 bases are TGCGCCAGCAGCCATACAGGGAATCAGCCCCAGCATTTT. Protein: CASSHTGNQPQHF.

The rearrangement links TRBV5-5 to TRBJ1-5; D gene uncertain. V shed 4 bases and J shed 6 bases, with 11 bases lying between them. CDR1 and CDR2 (germline): SGHKS, YYEKEE (reference sequence). The CDR3 covers 13 residues. The CDR3 coding sequence is TGTGCCAGCAGCCCCCTAGTCGGTCAGCCCCAGCATTTT. Protein sequence: CASSPLVGQPQHF.

V gene TRBV28 combines with J gene TRBJ2-2; possibly TRBD1 for D (8 bases). The germline V and J ends were trimmed by 5 bases and 5 bases, with 18 bases remaining between them. The CDR3 has 16 amino acids. Germline V gene sequence: CDR1 MDHEN, CDR2 SYDVKM. The CDR3 DNA reads as TGTGCCAGCAGTGGAGCGGGACAGGCCCTGACCGGGGAGCTGTTTTTT. Translated, it gives CASSGAGQALTGELFF.